Listed below are T cell receptor beta chains from one sample, sequenced in a study of blood T cell repertoires in COVID-19. The assay was immunoSEQ multiplex PCR, and TCRdb's table has in-frame clones only and misses some. The sample has about 400,000 clones; more than 70% are singletons. Sequenced input: peripheral blood. The receptors originated from a man aged 35 to 55 with acute or convalescent COVID-19. Each CDR3 is given with its conserved first and last residue. The order of the fields is clone size, D gene, J gene, CDR3 length, V gene, CDR3 DNA, CDR3 protein. D genes are given only for firm matches. Some rows mark clone size as missing; the rest say once, few, many or name a class of expanded clone.

. | . | TRBJ1-1 | 12 | TRBV6-5 | TGTGCCAGCAGCCACGTCGGGTCCGAAGCTTTCTTT | CASSHVGSEAFF
. | . | TRBJ1-5 | 14 | TRBV19 | TGTGCCAGTAGTATGTCGGGGTTCAATCAGCCCCAGCATTTT | CASSMSGFNQPQHF
. | TRBD1 | TRBJ1-5 | 16 | TRBV7-2 | TGTGCCAGCAGCGTCGAGACAGGGATAGGCAATCAGCCCCAGCATTTT | CASSVETGIGNQPQHF
. | . | TRBJ1-5 | 15 | TRBV4-3 | TGCGCCAGCAGCCAAGATCGGGGGGCGGGTCAGCCCCAGCATTTT | CASSQDRGAGQPQHF
. | . | TRBJ2-2 | 15 | TRBV4-3 | TGCGCCAGCAGCCAAGGACGGGAAAGCACCGGGGAGCTGTTTTTT | CASSQGRESTGELFF
. | TRBD1 | TRBJ2-7 | 13 | TRBV27 | TGTGCCAGCAGTTTCAACAGGGGCAACGAGCAGTACTTC | CASSFNRGNEQYF
. | . | TRBJ1-6 | 10 | TRBV30 | TGTGCCTGGAGCCGACAGACCCTCCACTTT | CAWSRQTLHF
. | TRBD2 | TRBJ2-3 | 17 | TRBV11-2 | TGTGCCAGCAGCACCTTCCTAGCGGGGGGCGTCGGGGATACGCAGTATTTT | CASSTFLAGGVGDTQYF
. | TRBD2 | TRBJ2-1 | 16 | TRBV10-3 | TGTGCCATCAGCGGGACTAGCGGGGGGGCAGACAATGAGCAGTTCTTC | CAISGTSGGADNEQFF
. | . | TRBJ2-7 | 14 | TRBV7-2 | TGTGCCAGCAGCTTATACACGAATCACTACGAGCAGTACTTC | CASSLYTNHYEQYF
. | . | TRBJ1-1 | 14 | TRBV9 | TGTGCCAGCAGCGTTTCAGGGGTTAGCACTGAAGCTTTCTTT | CASSVSGVSTEAFF
. | . | TRBJ1-2 | 15 | TRBV5-8 | TGTGCCAGCAGCTCCATCCATCTCCTCTCGGAGGGCTACACCTTC | CASSSIHLLSEGYTF
. | TRBD2 | TRBJ2-7 | 16 | TRBV11-2 | TGTGCCAGCAGCCCAAGGGGGCTAGCGGGAGGTTACGAGCAGTACTTC | CASSPRGLAGGYEQYF
. | . | TRBJ1-1 | 12 | TRBV29-1 | TGCAGCGTTGAGCGCGGGGTTGTTGGCGCTTTCTTT | CSVERGVVGAFF
. | TRBD1 | TRBJ1-1 | 16 | TRBV5-6 | TGTGCCAGCAGCTTTTTATCAGGAACAGGGGACACTGAAGCTTTCTTT | CASSFLSGTGDTEAFF
. | . | TRBJ2-7 | 14 | TRBV5-5 | TGTGCCAGCAGCTCGGGACACGGTGGGAGCGAGCAGTACTTC | CASSSGHGGSEQYF
. | TRBD2 | TRBJ2-2 | 17 | TRBV28 | TGTGCCAGCAGTGATTTGGAAGCGGGGGGAAACACCGGGGAGCTGTTTTTT | CASSDLEAGGNTGELFF
once | . | TRBJ1-1 | 13 | TRBV19 | TGTGCCAGTAGTCCAACAGAGAACACTGAAGCTTTCTTT | CASSPTENTEAFF
once | TRBD2 | TRBJ2-5 | 15 | TRBV6-1 | TGTGCCAGCAGTGAAATTACTAGCGGGGACTTCCACCAGTACTTC | CASSEITSGDFHQYF
. | TRBD2 | TRBJ2-2 | 18 | TRBV20-1 | TGCAGTGCTAGTGGAGACCTAGCGGGGGGCCTGAACACCGGGGAGCTGTTTTTT | CSASGDLAGGLNTGELFF
. | TRBD1 | TRBJ1-2 | 14 | TRBV9 | TGTGCCAGCAGCGAGGGGGACAGATACTATGGCTACACCTTC | CASSEGDRYYGYTF
once | . | TRBJ2-6 | 19 | TRBV7-8 | TGTGCCAGCAGCTTAGGTTTTCGGGGAAGTAGCTCTGGGGCCAACGTCCTGACTTTC | CASSLGFRGSSSGANVLTF
. | . | TRBJ1-2 | 15 | TRBV6-1 | TGTGCCAGCAGTGAAGATGGGGGCGCGGTCTATGGCTACACCTTC | CASSEDGGAVYGYTF
. | . | TRBJ2-7 | 16 | TRBV30 | TGTGCCTGGAGATACCCAGGGACTCTAGGCTCCTACGAGCAGTACTTC | CAWRYPGTLGSYEQYF
once | TRBD1 | TRBJ2-7 | 15 | TRBV5-1 | TGCGCCAGCAGCCTTCAACCGGGACAGGGATACGAGCAGTACTTC | CASSLQPGQGYEQYF
. | . | TRBJ1-1 | 13 | TRBV29-1 | TGCAGCGTTGCTGGCCACATGAACACTGAAGCTTTCTTT | CSVAGHMNTEAFF
once | TRBD1 | TRBJ2-5 | 12 | TRBV12-3/TRBV12-4 | TGTGCCAGCAGCGGACAGGGGGAGACCCAGTACTTC | CASSGQGETQYF